This TCR beta chain was documented in a study of human T cells and chemical hapten exposure. Study context: All patients underwent weekly scalp dosing with diphenylcyclopropenone for the full roughly 22-week study.

Time point: patch test 1, 2 weeks after DPC sensitization. Treatment in this sample: therapeutic diphenylcyclopropenone sensitization with weekly scalp DPC. MiXCR was run by TCRdb on the RACE reads, yielding one entry per CDR3 protein. This sample has 180,000 or so distinct CDR3 sequences, with 20% to 25% found just once. This specimen consisted of whole blood, obtained in connection with sensitization to the hapten diphenylcyclopropenone (DPC). The clonotype was recovered from a woman aged 45 to 65 with alopecia areata. Some clones in this sample may be carry-over from other donors' samples.

The CDR3 DNA sequence: TGCAGCGGAAAAATGGGAGATACGCAGTATTTT. This sequence encodes CSGKMGDTQYF. This rearrangement joins TRBV29-1 to TRBJ2-3; D ambiguous. The CDR3 runs 11 residues. Trimming left V 7 bases short and J 5 bases short, with 10 bases between. CDR1 is SQVTM, CDR2 ANQGSEA, per germline.